Detailed here is one T cell receptor (beta chain). Germline lookup yields CDR1 GTSNPN and CDR2 SVGIG (reference sequence). Trimming stripped 5 bases from V and 0 bases from J, with 8 bases between. CDR3 size: 13 residues. The method was immunoSEQ multiplex PCR; TCRdb's version includes in-frame clones alone and lacks a portion of them. Among tens of thousands of clones listed, roughly 90% were seen once. The sample's time point: peripheral blood 6 weeks after treatment start. Patient sample counts ranged from 1 to 8, pretreatment and on-treatment. The data are from a study of PD-L1 blockade in urothelial cancer.

The chain uses TRBV30 and TRBJ1-3; no firm D call. The specimen was PBMCs, collected around atezolizumab (anti-PD-L1) treatment. This TCR came from a man in his sixties with urothelial cancer. The CDR3: CAWDFSSGNTIYF. The CDR3 DNA sequence: TGTGCCTGGGACTTTTCCTCTGGAAACACCATATATTTT.